The sequence of this TCR beta chain was determined in a study of shared clonotypes between healthy human individuals. Clones were read by immunoSEQ multiplex PCR, and TCRdb kept only the in-frame ones, dropping some. Found here are millions of clones, 93% of them singletons; the top ten hold more than 1.5%. The V gene lost 1 base and the J gene lost 4 bases, with 7 bases spanning the gap. Germline lookup yields CDR1 SEHNR and CDR2 FQNEAQ (reference sequence). This CDR3 contains 13 residues. CD8 cells classed as naive were CD45RO-negative and positively selected for CCR7, excluding terminally differentiated effector memory CD45RA+ cells. This clone was recorded only once. This specimen includes other DNA sequences encoding the same CDR3.

The material sequenced was naive CD8+ T cells from PBMCs. This chain uses TRBV7-9 with TRBJ1-1; D gene unclear. This receptor was identified in a man younger than 35 in good health. Some clones in this sample may be carry-over from other donors' samples. CDR3: CASSLGLGTEAFF. CDR3 in DNA: TGTGCCAGCAGCTTAGGTTTAGGCACTGAAGCTTTCTTT.